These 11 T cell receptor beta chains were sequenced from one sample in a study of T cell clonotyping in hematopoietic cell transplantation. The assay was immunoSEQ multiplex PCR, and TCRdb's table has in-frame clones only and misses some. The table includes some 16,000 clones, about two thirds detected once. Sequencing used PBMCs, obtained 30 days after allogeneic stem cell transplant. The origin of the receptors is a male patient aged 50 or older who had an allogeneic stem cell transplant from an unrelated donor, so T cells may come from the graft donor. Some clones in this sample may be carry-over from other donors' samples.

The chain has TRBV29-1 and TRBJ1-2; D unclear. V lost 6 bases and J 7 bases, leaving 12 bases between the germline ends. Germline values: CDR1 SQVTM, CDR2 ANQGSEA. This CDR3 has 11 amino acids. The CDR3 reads CSVRFAFGYTF. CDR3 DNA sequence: TGCAGCGTGAGATTCGCTTTTGGCTACACCTTC.

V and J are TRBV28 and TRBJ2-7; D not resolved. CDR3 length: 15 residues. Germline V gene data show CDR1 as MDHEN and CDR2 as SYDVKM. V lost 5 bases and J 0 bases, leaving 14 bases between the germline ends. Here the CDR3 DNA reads TGTGCCAGCAGTCCTTCGGACGGCCCCTCCTACGAGCAGTACTTC. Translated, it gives CASSPSDGPSYEQYF.

CDR3: CASSQEGNSPLHF. In nucleotides, the CDR3 is TGTGCCAGCAGCCAAGAAGGAAATTCACCCCTCCACTTT. V and J are TRBV14 and TRBJ1-6; no clear D. This CDR3 region has 13 residues. Looked up from germline, CDR1 is SGHDN and CDR2 is FVKESK. The V gene lost 0 bases and the J gene lost 7 bases, with 4 bases spanning the gap.

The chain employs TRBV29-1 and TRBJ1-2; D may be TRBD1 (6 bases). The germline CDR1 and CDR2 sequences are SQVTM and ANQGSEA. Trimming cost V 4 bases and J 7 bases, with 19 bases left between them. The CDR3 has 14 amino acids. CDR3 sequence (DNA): TGCAGCGTTGCCCAAGGGGGGGGCTGGGTTGGCTACACCTTC. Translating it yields CSVAQGGGWVGYTF.

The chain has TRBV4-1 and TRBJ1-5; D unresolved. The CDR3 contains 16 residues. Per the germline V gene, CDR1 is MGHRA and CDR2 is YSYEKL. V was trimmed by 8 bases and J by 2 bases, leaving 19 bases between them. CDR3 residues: CASSARGAKGNQPQHF. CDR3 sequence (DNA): TGCGCCAGCTCGGCCCGAGGAGCAAAAGGCAATCAGCCCCAGCATTTT.

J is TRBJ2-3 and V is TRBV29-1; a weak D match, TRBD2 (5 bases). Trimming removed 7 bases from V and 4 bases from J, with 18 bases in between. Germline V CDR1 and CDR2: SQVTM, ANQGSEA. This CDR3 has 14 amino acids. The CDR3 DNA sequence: TGCAGCGCCGGTAGCGTAGGAGTGGCAGATACGCAGTATTTT. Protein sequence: CSAGSVGVADTQYF.

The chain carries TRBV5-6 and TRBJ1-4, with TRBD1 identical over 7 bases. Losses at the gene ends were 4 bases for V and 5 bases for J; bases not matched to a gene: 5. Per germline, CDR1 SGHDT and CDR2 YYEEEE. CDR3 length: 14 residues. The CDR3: CASSPTGENEKLFF. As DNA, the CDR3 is TGTGCCAGCAGCCCCACAGGGGAAAATGAAAAACTGTTTTTT.

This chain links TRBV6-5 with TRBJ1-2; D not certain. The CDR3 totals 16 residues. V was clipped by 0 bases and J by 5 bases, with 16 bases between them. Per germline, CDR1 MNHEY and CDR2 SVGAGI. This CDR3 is CASSYSAFSGLYGYTF. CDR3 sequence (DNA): TGTGCCAGCAGTTACTCGGCGTTTAGTGGGCTTTATGGCTACACCTTC.

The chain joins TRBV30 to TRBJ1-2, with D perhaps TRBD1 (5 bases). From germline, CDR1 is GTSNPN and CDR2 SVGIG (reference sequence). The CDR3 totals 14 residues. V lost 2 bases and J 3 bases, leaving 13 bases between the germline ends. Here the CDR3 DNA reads TGTGCCTGGAGTCGGGGTGTGGGGGACTATGGCTACACCTTC. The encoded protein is CAWSRGVGDYGYTF.

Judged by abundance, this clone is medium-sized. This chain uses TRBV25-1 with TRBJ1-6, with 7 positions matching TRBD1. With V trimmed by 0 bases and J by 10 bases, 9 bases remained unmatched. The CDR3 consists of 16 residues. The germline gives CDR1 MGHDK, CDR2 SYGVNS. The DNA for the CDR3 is TGTGCCAGCAGTGAATATTCGGACAGGTCATACTCACCCCTCCACTTT. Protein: CASSEYSDRSYSPLHF.

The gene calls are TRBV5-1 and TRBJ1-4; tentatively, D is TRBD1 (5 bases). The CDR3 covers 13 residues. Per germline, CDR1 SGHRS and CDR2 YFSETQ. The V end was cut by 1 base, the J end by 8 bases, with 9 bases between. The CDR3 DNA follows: TGCGCCAGCAGCTTGTGGGGGAAGGAAAAACTGTTTTTT. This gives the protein CASSLWGKEKLFF.